Below are 31 T cell receptor beta chains sequenced from a single sample in a study of blood T cell repertoires in COVID-19. TCRdb's table, derived via immunoSEQ multiplex PCR, lists solely in-frame clones and lacks some. The table lists about 230,000 clones, under 90% of them singletons. The material sequenced was PBMCs or T cells enriched from blood (not recorded which). The receptor source for this set is a woman in her twenties or thirties with acute COVID-19.

This clone has just one count. The J gene is TRBJ1-1, the V gene TRBV28; 7 bases are a match to TRBD1. CDR3 size: 14 residues. Losses at the gene ends were 6 bases for V and 0 bases for J; bases not matched to a gene: 4. CDR1 and CDR2 from the germline V gene are MDHEN and SYDVKM. Written as DNA, the CDR3 is TGTGCCAGCAGCACGACAGGGATGAACACTGAAGCTTTCTTT. As protein: CASSTTGMNTEAFF.

The rearrangement uses TRBV3-1 (or the pseudogene TRBV3-2) and TRBJ1-1, with TRBD1 matching 10 bases. The CDR3 is made up of 17 amino acids. Per the germline V gene, CDR1 is LGHDT and CDR2 is YNNKEL (reference sequence). Losses at the gene ends were 4 bases for V and 6 bases for J; bases not matched to a gene: 14. As DNA, the CDR3 is TGTGCCAGCAGCCCCCGACAGGGGGCAGGGGGTAGACCTGAAGCTTTCTTT. Translation: CASSPRQGAGGRPEAFF.

The rearrangement joins TRBV5-1 to TRBJ2-3; no firm D call. V was cut by 1 base and J by 6 bases, with 15 bases left in between. CDR1 and CDR2 from the germline V gene are SGHRS and YFSETQ. The CDR3 contains 15 residues. CDR3 nucleotide sequence: TGCGCCAGCAGCTTGTCGTCTCAACGTGCGGATACGCAGTATTTT. Translating it yields CASSLSSQRADTQYF.

This chain connects TRBV9 to TRBJ1-4; 8 bases are a match to TRBD1. Trimming at V came to 4 bases and at J to 5 bases, leaving 4 bases not matched to a gene. This CDR3 is built from 14 residues. In germline, CDR1 is SGDLS, CDR2 YYNGEE. This CDR3 reads CASSRQGRNEKLFF. For the CDR3, the DNA is TGTGCCAGCAGCAGACAGGGGAGGAATGAAAAACTGTTTTTT.

The chain is built from TRBV7-9 and TRBJ2-5; D may be TRBD1 (6 bases). This CDR3 comprises 14 residues. From germline, CDR1 is SEHNR and CDR2 FQNEAQ (reference sequence). Trimming took off 6 bases at V and 5 bases at J, with 16 bases between the two ends. The CDR3 nucleotides read TGTGCCAGCAGGGACGTGGGGGCCGAGGAGACCCAGTACTTC. Protein product: CASRDVGAEETQYF.

The chain is built from TRBV7-9 and TRBJ1-2, with D unresolved. This CDR3 region has 19 residues. The germline gives CDR1 SEHNR, CDR2 FQNEAQ (reference sequence). V lost 3 bases, J lost 0 bases, and 23 bases lay in between. The CDR3 sequence: CASSLVALRDSPSNYGYTF. CDR3 nucleotide sequence: TGTGCCAGCAGCTTGGTTGCTCTGAGAGATTCCCCTTCTAACTATGGCTACACCTTC.

The chain uses TRBV28 and TRBJ1-2; 9 bases align to TRBD1. This CDR3 has 12 amino acids. J lost 8 bases, V lost 8 bases, and 6 bases had no gene match. Germline CDR1 is MDHEN and CDR2 is SYDVKM. Here the CDR3 reads CASEQGARGYTF. The CDR3 nucleotides are TGTGCCAGCGAACAGGGGGCGCGGGGCTACACCTTC.

The V call is TRBV3-1 (or the pseudogene TRBV3-2), the J call TRBJ2-7; no firm D call. With 0 bases removed from V and 0 bases from J, the gap between germline ends came to 9 bases. The CDR3 extends over 15 amino acids. The germline CDR1 and CDR2 sequences are LGHDT and YNNKEL (reference sequence). Here the CDR3 DNA reads TGTGCCAGCAGCCAAGATCTTGCGAGCTCCTACGAGCAGTACTTC. Translated, it gives CASSQDLASSYEQYF.

This clone has more than one count but fewer than ten. V and J are TRBV6-1 and TRBJ1-6, with no clear D. Germline CDR1 reads MNHNS; CDR2 reads SASEGT. The CDR3 runs to 15 residues. V was pared by 2 bases and J by 4 bases, with 9 bases between. The CDR3 bases are TGTGCCAGCAGTGAAAGGCAGGCATATAATTCACCCCTCCACTTT. This codes for CASSERQAYNSPLHF.

V is TRBV4-2 and J is TRBJ2-1; 8 positions match TRBD2. Germline V gene lookup returns CDR1 LGHNA and CDR2 YNFKEQ. V lost 1 base, J lost 6 bases, and 8 bases stayed unmatched. The CDR3 sequence is 16 residues long. DNA for the CDR3: TGTGCCAGCAGCCAAGCCACCCTCGGGGGGGCCAATGAGCAGTTCTTC. It yields the protein CASSQATLGGANEQFF.

The chain has TRBV29-1 and TRBJ2-1; no reliable D call. V gave up 5 bases and J gave up 7 bases, with 6 bases separating them. This CDR3 is 10 amino acids long. CDR1 is SQVTM and CDR2 is ANQGSEA in the germline V gene. The CDR3 nucleotides are TGCAGCGTTACTAATAATGAGCAGTTCTTC. Residues: CSVTNNEQFF.

The V and J genes are TRBV20-1 and TRBJ1-5; tentative D call: TRBD1 (6 bases). Trimming took 3 bases from V and 6 from J, leaving 15 bases between them. The CDR3 is 14 residues long. Germline assignment: CDR1 DFQATT and CDR2 SNEGSKA (reference sequence). Here the CDR3 reads CSASWYQGRQPQHF. The CDR3 DNA follows: TGCAGTGCTAGTTGGTACCAGGGGCGTCAGCCCCAGCATTTT.

CDR3 DNA: TGTGCCAGCAGCACGACTACAGGGAACTCTGGAAACACCATATATTTT. Protein product: CASSTTTGNSGNTIYF. The chain carries TRBV9 and TRBJ1-3, with D perhaps TRBD1 (6 bases). Per the germline V gene, CDR1 is SGDLS and CDR2 is YYNGEE. The CDR3 runs 16 residues. Trimming cost V 4 bases and J 0 bases, with 14 bases left between them.

The chain is built from TRBV7-2 and TRBJ2-3; no clear D gene. With 1 base removed from V and 2 bases from J, the gap between germline ends came to 4 bases. The germline V gene has CDR1 SGHTA and CDR2 FQGNSA. CDR3 size: 13 residues. The DNA for the CDR3 is TGTGCCAGCAGCTTAGTAGTCACAGATACGCAGTATTTT. It is translated as CASSLVVTDTQYF. The full variable domain, in which reference TRBV7-2 and TRBJ2-3 provide the parts outside the CDR3, is GAGVSQSPSNKVTEKGKDVELRCDPISGHTALYWYRQSLGQGLEFLIYFQGNSAPDKSGLPSDRFSAERTGGSVSTLTIQRTQQEDSAVYLCASSLVVTDTQYFGPGTRLTVL.

The V and J genes are TRBV3-1 (or the pseudogene TRBV3-2) and TRBJ1-2; 10 bases are shared with TRBD1. The germline V gene has CDR1 LGHDT and CDR2 YNNKEL (reference sequence). The CDR3 loop spans 16 amino acids. V was pared by 1 base and J by 2 bases, with 4 bases of the junction left unmatched. Written as DNA, the CDR3 is TGTGCCAGCAGCCAAGTTGCGGGACAGGGGAACTATGGCTACACCTTC. Protein sequence: CASSQVAGQGNYGYTF.

V usage is TRBV5-1 and J usage is TRBJ1-2; D unclear. Germline V gene data show CDR1 as SGHRS and CDR2 as YFSETQ. Trimming pared 3 bases from V and 0 bases from J, leaving 15 bases between. The CDR3 contains 16 residues. CDR3 sequence (DNA): TGCGCCAGCAGCTCTAATCCCGGTACAGCTAACTATGGCTACACCTTC. It translates to CASSSNPGTANYGYTF.

This chain uses TRBV30 with TRBJ1-1; D perhaps matches TRBD1 (6 bases). The germline CDR1 and CDR2 sequences are GTSNPN and SVGIG (reference sequence). This CDR3 contains 14 residues. V shed 5 bases and J shed 6 bases, with 19 bases lying between them. CDR3 residues: CAWGFRGTAAEAFF. The CDR3 DNA is TGTGCCTGGGGGTTCAGGGGTACGGCGGCTGAAGCTTTCTTT.

The chain uses TRBV7-6 and TRBJ1-5; D might be TRBD1 (6 bases). Trimming took off 6 bases at V and 2 bases at J, with 17 bases between the two ends. Germline lookup yields CDR1 SGHVS and CDR2 FNYEAQ. The CDR3 contains 16 residues. The CDR3 spells CASSLSQGRGNQPQHF. CDR3 nucleotides: TGTGCCAGCAGTCTATCCCAGGGGAGGGGCAATCAGCCCCAGCATTTT.

This clone occurred a few times. This chain connects TRBV9 to TRBJ1-4; 10 bases line up with TRBD1. The V gene's germline CDR1 is SGDLS and CDR2 YYNGEE. The CDR3 is 15 residues long. V gave up 4 bases and J gave up 6 bases; unmatched junction bases: 6. The CDR3 DNA is TGTGCCAGCAGCCTACCCGGGACAGGGGATGAAAAACTGTTTTTT. It specifies CASSLPGTGDEKLFF.

The chain has TRBV4-3 and TRBJ2-7; no clear D gene. Per germline, CDR1 LGHNA and CDR2 YSLEER. The CDR3 has 14 residues. Trimming removed 3 bases from V and 1 base from J, with 10 bases in between. The CDR3 bases are TGCGCCAGCAGCCAGGTAGCTCAATCCTACGAGCAGTACTTC. Protein: CASSQVAQSYEQYF.

This chain uses TRBV2 with TRBJ2-3; unclear D gene. Germline-derived CDR1 and CDR2 are SNHLY and FYNNEI. Trimming pared 6 bases from V and 2 bases from J, leaving 15 bases between. The CDR3 covers 15 residues. In nucleotides, the CDR3 is TGTGCCAGCAGAGGAGAGCTCCTACTCACAGATACGCAGTATTTT. This encodes CASRGELLLTDTQYF.

The rearrangement joins TRBV6-5 to TRBJ1-6; the D is unclear. CDR3 length equals 12 residues. V lost 4 bases and J 9 bases, leaving 7 bases between the germline ends. The germline V gene has CDR1 MNHEY and CDR2 SVGAGI. The CDR3 nucleotides read TGTGCCAGCAGTTCCACTGGTTCACCCCTCCACTTT. Protein product: CASSSTGSPLHF.

V is TRBV5-1 and J is TRBJ1-2; 7 positions match TRBD1. The V gene end was trimmed by 0 bases and the J gene end by 2 bases; junction bases not matched to a gene: 7. This CDR3 comprises 16 residues. The germline gives CDR1 SGHRS, CDR2 YFSETQ. The chain's CDR3 is CASSLGGTAQNYGYTF. In DNA, the CDR3 is TGCGCCAGCAGCTTGGGAGGGACAGCACAGAACTATGGCTACACCTTC.

V gene TRBV11-2 combines with J gene TRBJ1-5; 10 nucleotides align to TRBD1. CDR3 length: 16 residues. With V trimmed by 4 bases and J by 9 bases, 12 bases remained unmatched. The germline CDR1 and CDR2 sequences are SGHAT and FQNNGV. As DNA, the CDR3 is TGTGCCAGCAGCTCCACCGGGACAGGGGTGCGGGGGCCCCAGCATTTT. Its protein product is CASSSTGTGVRGPQHF. Combining the CDR3 with reference TRBV11-2 and TRBJ1-5 gives the whole variable domain EAGVAQSPRYKIIEKRQSVAFWCNPISGHATLYWYQQILGQGPKLLIQFQNNGVVDDSQLPKDRFSAERLKGVDSTLKIQPAKLEDSAVYLCASSSTGTGVRGPQHFGDGTRLSIL.

This chain joins TRBV12-3 or TRBV12-4 and TRBJ1-1; D ambiguous. The CDR3 length is 13 residues. The V gene lost 3 bases and the J gene lost 4 bases, with 9 bases spanning the gap. CDR3 in amino acids: CASSFGRGTEAFF. Here the CDR3 DNA reads TGTGCCAGCAGTTTTGGCCGGGGCACTGAAGCTTTCTTT.

The V gene is TRBV9, the J gene TRBJ1-1; D is undetermined. The V end lost 4 bases, the J end lost 3 bases, and 16 bases lay between the germline ends. The CDR3 consists of 15 residues. Per the germline V gene, CDR1 is SGDLS and CDR2 is YYNGEE. CDR3 protein: CASSPRGYSDTEAFF. CDR3 nucleotides: TGTGCCAGCAGCCCTCGGGGTTATTCGGACACTGAAGCTTTCTTT.

This sequence joins TRBV4-3 and TRBJ2-3, with TRBD1 matching over 7 bases. The CDR3 is made up of 14 amino acids. CDR1 and CDR2 (germline): LGHNA, YSLEER. The junction had 7 bases not matched to a gene; V was cut back by 6 bases and J by 4 bases. The CDR3 protein is CASSQLQGSDTQYF. The CDR3 DNA reads as TGCGCCAGCAGTCAATTACAGGGGTCAGATACGCAGTATTTT.

CDR3 residues: CASSQGRSTDTQYF. CDR3 bases: TGCGCCAGCAGCCAAGGCAGAAGCACAGATACGCAGTATTTT. The chain is built from TRBV4-1 and TRBJ2-3, with D hard to call. Between the trimmed V and J ends, which lost 1 base and 0 bases, there was a span of 5 bases. CDR3 length: 14 residues. Germline assignment: CDR1 MGHRA and CDR2 YSYEKL.

The genes are TRBV7-6 and TRBJ1-1; D might be TRBD1 (6 bases). Germline V lookup: CDR1 SGHVS, CDR2 FNYEAQ. This CDR3 has 19 residues. V was pared by 3 bases and J by 0 bases, with 23 bases between. For the CDR3, the DNA is TGTGCCAGCAGCTTTAAGATCGGGCAAAGGACAGAAATGAACACTGAAGCTTTCTTT. Amino acids: CASSFKIGQRTEMNTEAFF. The full variable domain, with the rest looked up from reference TRBV7-6 and TRBJ1-1, is GAGVSQSPRYKVTKRGQDVALRCDPISGHVSLYWYRQALGQGPEFLTYFNYEAQQDKSGLPNDRFSAERPEGSISTLTIQRTEQRDSAMYRCASSFKIGQRTEMNTEAFFGQGTRLTVV.

The V gene is TRBV4-3, the J gene TRBJ2-7; 10 bases are shared with TRBD2. The CDR3 spans 15 residues. The V gene's germline CDR1 is LGHNA and CDR2 YSLEER. V trimming: 0 bases; J trimming: 4 bases; junction bases outside the gene matches: 3. The CDR3 bases are TGCGCCAGCAGCCAAGACGATAGCGGGGGGTACGAGCAGTACTTC. It translates to CASSQDDSGGYEQYF.

The gene calls are TRBV6-5 and TRBJ2-7; 11 positions agree with TRBD1. CDR1 is MNHEY, CDR2 SVGAGI, per germline. The trim removed 0 bases at V and 4 bases at J, leaving 2 bases unmatched. CDR3 length equals 15 residues. The DNA of the CDR3 is TGTGCCAGCAGTTACTCGCGGGACAGGGGGTACGAGCAGTACTTC. Translated: CASSYSRDRGYEQYF.